This TCR beta chain comes out of a study of OX40 agonist ivuxolimab in advanced cancers. The overall study: Allowance was made for prior anti-PD-1, anti-PD-L1 or anti-CTLA-4 therapy, and 40% to 45% had some.

TCRdb's copy holds only in-frame clones and misses some; the assay was immunoSEQ multiplex PCR. The sample lists about 80,000 clones, 80% to 90% occurring once. This specimen consisted of CD4+ or CD8+ T cells sorted from blood, obtained in a trial of the OX40 agonist ivuxolimab. This TCR was recovered from an adult with an advanced solid tumor such as melanoma, head and neck, liver or kidney cancer.

In nucleotides, the CDR3 is TGTGCCAGCAGTTCCGGGACAGGGGCTTCGTATCGCTATGGCTACACCTTC. It is translated as CASSSGTGASYRYGYTF. This chain links TRBV11-3 with TRBJ1-2, with 10 bases lining up with TRBD1. The CDR3 is 17 amino acids. Germline values: CDR1 SGHNT, CDR2 YENEEA. V gave up 6 bases and J gave up 4 bases; unmatched junction bases: 14.